Listed here are 17 T cell receptor beta chains from one sample, sequenced in a study of beta chain features in type 1 diabetes. Every isolated RNA sample was fully reverse transcribed, so sequencing captured expressed TCRB transcripts. Generated by immunoSEQ multiplex PCR, the TCRdb table keeps only in-frame clones and is missing some. The sample lists under 450,000 clones; approximately 14% were seen once. The specimen was naive CD4+ T cells from blood. Receptor source: a man aged 30-40 years in good health.

The chain employs TRBV7-2 and TRBJ2-1, with TRBD1 identical over 7 bases. Germline V CDR1 and CDR2: SGHTA, FQGNSA. This CDR3 has 15 amino acids. V lost 5 bases, J lost 3 bases, and 7 bases stayed unmatched. CDR3 nucleotide sequence: TGTGCCAGCAGCCGACAGGGTATAGGCTACAATGAGCAGTTCTTC. This translates into CASSRQGIGYNEQFF.

This clone appeared a few times. The chain joins TRBV29-1 to TRBJ2-4; perhaps TRBD2 as D (6 bases). Deletions cut 4 bases from V and 8 bases from J, with 12 bases between. The germline gives CDR1 SQVTM, CDR2 ANQGSEA. The CDR3 runs 12 residues. CDR3 residues: CSVGARDYIQYF. DNA for the CDR3: TGCAGCGTTGGGGCTCGGGACTACATTCAGTACTTC.

V and J are TRBV25-1 and TRBJ2-5; 14 bases fit TRBD2. The length of the CDR3 is 16 residues. The V gene end was trimmed by 2 bases and the J gene end by 3 bases; junction bases not matched to a gene: 2. Germline lookup yields CDR1 MGHDK and CDR2 SYGVNS. This CDR3 reads CASSEGTSGSKETQYF. The CDR3 DNA is TGTGCCAGCAGTGAAGGGACTAGCGGGAGTAAAGAGACCCAGTACTTC.

The chain recombines TRBV7-9 with TRBJ2-1, with D perhaps matching TRBD2 (6 bases). There are 15 residues in the CDR3. CDR1 is SEHNR, CDR2 FQNEAQ, per germline (reference sequence). Trimming cost V 5 bases and J 2 bases, with 13 bases left between them. Here the CDR3 reads CASSPWGGTYNEQFF. Here the CDR3 DNA reads TGTGCCAGCAGCCCATGGGGAGGCACCTACAATGAGCAGTTCTTC.

This chain joins TRBV6-5 and TRBJ2-7, with 8 positions matching TRBD1. The CDR3 loop spans 14 amino acids. The V gene's germline CDR1 is MNHEY and CDR2 SVGAGI. The V and J ends lost 7 bases and 6 bases, in that order; junction bases with no gene match: 11. CDR3 sequence (DNA): TGTGCCAGCAAGGGTGACAGGGGATTCTCCGAGCAGTACTTC. Encoded protein: CASKGDRGFSEQYF.

The genes are TRBV7-9 and TRBJ2-1; 11 bases are a match to TRBD2. The germline V gene has CDR1 SEHNR and CDR2 FQNEAQ (reference sequence). V lost 1 base to trimming and J lost 6 bases; unmatched junction nucleotides: 2. The CDR3 is 15 amino acids. The CDR3 protein is CASSLGLAGSNEQFF. CDR3 DNA: TGTGCCAGCAGCTTAGGACTAGCGGGGAGCAATGAGCAGTTCTTC.

This clone was counted only a few times. The gene calls are TRBV9 and TRBJ2-6; 9 bases match TRBD1. Losses at the gene ends were 4 bases for V and 4 bases for J; bases not matched to a gene: 18. The CDR3 loop spans 20 amino acids. The germline CDR1 and CDR2 sequences are SGDLS and YYNGEE. CDR3 region: CASSFFYGGTGSSGANVLTF. CDR3 coding DNA: TGTGCCAGCAGCTTCTTCTACGGCGGGACAGGGTCCTCAGGGGCCAACGTCCTGACTTTC.

This clone was seen only a few times. The chain links TRBV9 to TRBJ2-1; 8 nucleotides match TRBD2. V lost 0 bases and J lost 6; bases outside the gene matches: 8. Germline V gives CDR1 SGDLS, CDR2 YYNGEE. CDR3 length equals 16 residues. The DNA for the CDR3 is TGTGCCAGCAGCGTAGGGGTACTAGCGGCCACCAATGAGCAGTTCTTC. Translating gives CASSVGVLAATNEQFF.

The chain couples TRBV14 to TRBJ2-2; D uncertain. V gave up 2 bases and J gave up 4 bases, with 11 bases separating them. Germline values: CDR1 SGHDN, CDR2 FVKESK. The CDR3 totals 15 residues. The CDR3 sequence is CASSQSPAGTGELFF. CDR3 DNA: TGTGCCAGCAGCCAAAGCCCCGCCGGCACCGGGGAGCTGTTTTTT. The variable domain in full, with the rest retrieved from reference TRBV14 and TRBJ2-2, is EAGVTQFPSHSVIEKGQTVTLRCDPISGHDNLYWYRRVMGKEIKFLLHFVKESKQDESGMPNNRFLAERTGGTYSTLKVQPAELEDSGVYFCASSQSPAGTGELFFGEGSRLTVL.

The table lists this clone with a few counts. This chain uses TRBV18 with TRBJ2-1, with 7 nucleotides matching TRBD2. The CDR3 contains 16 residues. Germline V gene data show CDR1 as KGHSH and CDR2 as LQKENI. Germline trimming cut 3 bases from V and 9 bases from J; bases unmatched to any gene: 14. CDR3 coding DNA: TGTGCCAGCTCACCCACCGGCAGGCGGGAGAGGGGTGAGCAGTTCTTC. It is translated as CASSPTGRRERGEQFF.

This clone has just a few counts. The rearrangement joins TRBV15 to TRBJ1-4; D gene ambiguous. Germline values: CDR1 LNHNV, CDR2 YYDKDF (reference sequence). The CDR3 contains 17 residues. V shed 2 bases and J shed 6 bases, with 19 bases lying between them. The CDR3, as DNA: TGTGCCACCAGCAGAAACCCTGGACGGAAGGTGGATGAAAAACTGTTTTTT. As protein: CATSRNPGRKVDEKLFF.

This clone appeared many times. The gene calls are TRBV7-2 and TRBJ2-5; TRBD1 is a possible D gene (5 bases). There are 13 residues in the CDR3. CDR1 and CDR2 (germline): SGHTA, FQGNSA. The ends were cut back, 3 bases at V and 5 bases at J, with 10 bases in the middle. CDR3 loop: CASSFRVLETQYF. Here the CDR3 DNA reads TGTGCCAGCAGCTTCAGGGTTTTGGAGACCCAGTACTTC.

The chain combines TRBV9 with TRBJ2-1; a weak D match, TRBD1 (5 bases). The CDR3 has 15 amino acids. Per germline, CDR1 SGDLS and CDR2 YYNGEE. V was pared by 0 bases and J by 6 bases, with 13 bases between. The CDR3 DNA reads as TGTGCCAGCAGCGTAGCTACAGGACCGGCCAATGAGCAGTTCTTC. Its protein product is CASSVATGPANEQFF.

The sample holds a few counts of this clone. The chain has TRBV29-1 and TRBJ2-3, with 8 bases aligning to TRBD2. J lost 8 bases, V lost 3 bases, and 7 bases had no gene match. This CDR3 has 13 amino acids. The germline V gene encodes CDR1 SQVTM and CDR2 ANQGSEA. The CDR3 DNA reads TGCAGCGTTGAGGACGGGGGGGCCGGTACGCAGTATTTT. Amino acid sequence: CSVEDGGAGTQYF.

The CDR3 spells CASQGAAEDIQYF. The CDR3 DNA follows: TGTGCCTCACAGGGGGCCGCCGAGGACATTCAGTACTTC. V is TRBV10-3 and J is TRBJ2-4; 9 positions match TRBD1. The CDR3 runs to 13 residues. Germline V gene data show CDR1 as ENHRY and CDR2 as SYGVKD. Trimming at V came to 11 bases and at J to 8 bases, leaving 10 bases not matched to a gene.

This clone was found a few times. The chain carries TRBV7-8 and TRBJ2-1; 9 nucleotides agree with TRBD2. Losses at the gene ends were 1 base for V and 8 bases for J; bases not matched to a gene: 6. The CDR3 spans 15 residues. Germline assignment: CDR1 SGHVS and CDR2 FQNEAQ. The CDR3 region is CASSLVSGRIDEQFF. CDR3 bases: TGTGCCAGCAGCTTAGTTAGCGGGAGAATCGATGAGCAGTTCTTC.

In this sample, this clone turned up a few times. The chain combines TRBV6-1 with TRBJ2-7, with D perhaps TRBD1 (5 bases). The CDR3 has 14 amino acids. Germline CDR1 is MNHNS and CDR2 is SASEGT. Deletions cut 4 bases from V and 2 bases from J, with 12 bases between. The CDR3 sequence: CASSVQVFPYEQYF. For the CDR3, the DNA is TGTGCCAGCAGTGTACAGGTTTTCCCCTACGAGCAGTACTTC.